Shown below are 17 T cell receptor beta chains from a single sample sequenced in a study of circulating and synovial CD4+ cells in juvenile arthritis. Only in-frame clones appear in the TCRdb table, and some are missing; sequencing was by immunoSEQ multiplex PCR. The sample consists of a few thousand clones, around 89% of them appearing once. Specimen: HLA-DR+ CD4+ T cells from blood. Subset described: circulating pathogenic-like lymphocytes, sorted as HLA-DR+CD14-CD3+CD4+CD25low/- blood T cells. The receptors were gathered from a human donor with juvenile idiopathic arthritis.

The J gene is TRBJ1-2, the V gene TRBV9; maybe TRBD1 (5 bases). This CDR3 has 13 residues. Germline V gives CDR1 SGDLS, CDR2 YYNGEE. Trimming stripped 0 bases from V and 8 bases from J, with 11 bases between. The DNA of the CDR3 is TGTGCCAGCAGCGTAGGCGGGGGTGGGGGCTACACCTTC. Translating gives CASSVGGGGGYTF.

The genes are TRBV6-5 and TRBJ2-4, with D possibly matching TRBD2 (5 bases). Germline V gene lookup returns CDR1 MNHEY and CDR2 SVGAGI. The ends were cut back, 5 bases at V and 0 bases at J, with 8 bases in the middle. This CDR3 has 14 amino acids. The CDR3 spells CASSQRLAKNIQYF. DNA for the CDR3: TGTGCCAGCAGTCAGCGGCTAGCCAAAAACATTCAGTACTTC.

This clone has only a few counts. Other nucleotide sequences from this sample produce the same CDR3. V is TRBV30 and J is TRBJ2-7; no firm D call. The germline gives CDR1 GTSNPN, CDR2 SVGIG (reference sequence). The CDR3 extends over 17 amino acids. Trimming removed 0 bases at V and 2 bases at J, with 20 bases between. The CDR3 is CAWSVPPRLSRTYEQYF. The CDR3 region has the DNA TGTGCCTGGAGTGTCCCCCCCCGACTCTCCCGGACCTACGAGCAGTACTTC.

The chain carries TRBV4-1 and TRBJ2-5; tentative D call: TRBD2 (6 bases). This CDR3 has 15 residues. In germline, CDR1 is MGHRA, CDR2 YSYEKL. The V gene lost 0 bases and the J gene lost 4 bases, with 12 bases spanning the gap. This CDR3 is CASSQDGLGLETQYF. CDR3 DNA: TGCGCCAGCAGCCAAGATGGCTTGGGACTAGAGACCCAGTACTTC.

The chain recombines TRBV30 with TRBJ1-2; D is perhaps TRBD1 (5 bases). Trimming shortened V by 3 bases and J by 7 bases, and 21 bases separated the two germline ends. Germline loops: CDR1 GTSNPN, CDR2 SVGIG (reference sequence). CDR3 size: 15 residues. The CDR3 is CAWRGVQSGTIGYTF. The DNA of the CDR3 is TGTGCCTGGAGGGGGGTACAGAGTGGGACTATTGGCTACACCTTC.

The chain links TRBV7-9 to TRBJ2-2; 8 positions agree with TRBD1. V lost 4 bases and J lost 5; bases outside the gene matches: 15. Germline-derived CDR1 and CDR2 are SEHNR and FQNEAQ (reference sequence). There are 18 residues in the CDR3. The CDR3 spells CASSSDYRDRNPTGELFF. The CDR3 coding sequence is TGTGCCAGCAGCTCAGATTACCGGGACAGGAATCCTACCGGGGAGCTGTTTTTT.

The chain carries TRBV6-1 and TRBJ2-5; 7 bases match TRBD1. This CDR3 spans 13 amino acids. CDR1 and CDR2 from the germline V gene are MNHNS and SASEGT. J was trimmed by 1 base and V by 10 bases; bases with no gene match: 6. The CDR3 DNA is TGTGCCACCTTGGGACAGCTCCAAGAGACCCAGTACTTC. Its protein product is CATLGQLQETQYF.

The CDR3 sequence is CASSDSETQYF. CDR3 nucleotides: TGCGCCAGCAGTGATTCGGAGACCCAGTACTTC. J is TRBJ2-5 and V is TRBV10-1; no firm D call. Germline lookup yields CDR1 WNHNN and CDR2 SYGVQD (reference sequence). Deletions cut 3 bases from V and 5 bases from J, with 4 bases between. The CDR3 has 11 residues.

The sample holds one count of this clone. The chain couples TRBV18 to TRBJ2-7; 9 bases line up with TRBD2. Trimming cost V 4 bases and J 12 bases; bases outside gene matches: 16. The CDR3 has 15 residues. CDR1 KGHSH and CDR2 LQKENI come from the germline V gene. The CDR3 DNA sequence: TGTGCCAGCTCACTTAACCAGGGGACTAGCCGGAACGTGTACTTC. Translated: CASSLNQGTSRNVYF.

The chain employs TRBV11-1 and TRBJ2-7, with 7 nucleotides matching TRBD1. After removal of 2 bases from V and 2 bases from J, the junction contained 6 bases not matched to a gene. The germline gives CDR1 SGHAT, CDR2 FQDESV (reference sequence). The CDR3 is made up of 15 amino acids. As DNA, the CDR3 is TGTGCCAGCAGCTTACGGGACAGCAGAACCTACGAGCAGTACTTC. Translating gives CASSLRDSRTYEQYF.

V usage is TRBV18 and J usage is TRBJ2-7; possibly TRBD2 for D (6 bases). Deletions cut 4 bases from V and 2 bases from J, with 9 bases between. Germline lookup yields CDR1 KGHSH and CDR2 LQKENI. CDR3 length: 13 residues. The CDR3, as DNA: TGTGCCAGCTCACGGGACTTCGCCTACGAGCAGTACTTC. It yields the protein CASSRDFAYEQYF.

This rearrangement joins TRBV6-1 to TRBJ2-7; D is ambiguous. In germline, CDR1 is MNHNS, CDR2 SASEGT. V lost 1 base and J lost 7, with 14 bases in between. The CDR3 is 14 amino acids. The CDR3 sequence: CASSEDSTNLEQYF. The CDR3 nucleotides are TGTGCCAGCAGTGAAGACTCTACTAACTTAGAGCAGTACTTC.

This sequence joins TRBV6-5 and TRBJ1-5, with 7 bases aligning to TRBD1. V trimming: 6 bases; J trimming: 2 bases; junction bases outside the gene matches: 7. The germline gives CDR1 MNHEY, CDR2 SVGAGI. The CDR3 is 15 amino acids. The CDR3 bases are TGTGCCAGCAGCACAGGGGCGGCGGGCAATCAGCCCCAGCATTTT. Residues: CASSTGAAGNQPQHF.

The chain combines TRBV5-1 with TRBJ2-7; maybe TRBD2 (6 bases). Germline CDR1 is SGHRS and CDR2 is YFSETQ. CDR3 length equals 14 residues. Trimming removed 7 bases from V and 2 bases from J, with 16 bases in between. The CDR3 DNA is TGCGCCAGCCGCCCCGGGACTTTTACCTACGAGCAGTACTTC. Its protein product is CASRPGTFTYEQYF.

The CDR3 sequence: CATSRGQVNEQFF. The CDR3 coding sequence is TGTGCCACCAGCAGAGGACAGGTCAATGAGCAGTTCTTC. The gene calls are TRBV15 and TRBJ2-1, with D maybe TRBD1 (6 bases). Germline V CDR1 and CDR2: LNHNV, YYDKDF (reference sequence). This CDR3 has 13 amino acids. The ends were cut back, 1 base at V and 6 bases at J, with 7 bases in the middle.

This clone was seen just once. This sequence joins TRBV30 and TRBJ1-1; TRBD1 is a possible D gene (5 bases). Germline CDR1 and CDR2: GTSNPN and SVGIG (reference sequence). Trimming cost V 3 bases and J 3 bases, with 11 bases left between them. The CDR3 contains 13 residues. This CDR3 is CAWRGGRDTEAFF. In nucleotides, the CDR3 is TGTGCCTGGAGGGGGGGACGGGACACTGAAGCTTTCTTT.

The chain links TRBV9 to TRBJ2-3; D possibly corresponds to TRBD1 (6 bases). The germline V and J ends were trimmed by 3 bases and 2 bases, with 10 bases remaining between them. The germline V gene has CDR1 SGDLS and CDR2 YYNGEE. CDR3 length: 14 residues. The CDR3 protein is CASSGGQYTDTQYF. DNA for the CDR3: TGTGCCAGCAGCGGTGGACAGTACACAGATACGCAGTATTTT.